The clone carrying this T cell receptor (beta chain) was seen a single time. The record originates from a study of blood T cell repertoires in COVID-19. The wider study: The United States, Italy and Spain supplied acute and convalescent COVID-19 samples.

Trimming at V came to 6 bases and at J to 4 bases, leaving 8 bases not matched to a gene. From germline, CDR1 is MNHNY and CDR2 SVGAGI (reference sequence). This CDR3 has 15 residues. Methods used by the authors: Amplification of reference gene primers provided the estimated nucleated cell counts. TCRdb's copy holds only in-frame clones and misses some; the assay was immunoSEQ multiplex PCR. V and J calls and clone size are those listed in that table; D and trimming were worked out from the DNA. The sample contains 99,000 or so clones, roughly 76% of which appear only once. The sequence was collected from a woman in her seventies with acute or convalescent COVID-19. The sequenced sample consisted of peripheral blood. The chain has TRBV6-6 and TRBJ2-1; 8 positions agree with TRBD2. The CDR3, as DNA: TGTGCCAGCAGCAATAGCGGGACTGCTTACAATGAGCAGTTCTTC. Translating gives CASSNSGTAYNEQFF.